The rows below give T cell receptor beta chains drawn from one sample of a study of OX40 agonist ivuxolimab in advanced cancers. This table comes from immunoSEQ multiplex PCR, and its TCRdb copy is limited to in-frame clones, with some not included. The table records under 85,000 clones, approximately 84% of them present only once. The input for sequencing was CD4+ or CD8+ T cells sorted from blood, taken in a trial of the OX40 agonist ivuxolimab. These receptors were collected from an adult with an advanced solid tumor such as melanoma, head and neck, liver or kidney cancer. CDR3s include the opening cysteine and the closing phenylalanine or tryptophan. A D gene is named only where the DNA matches it firmly. Size is omitted from some rows. Given values are once, few, many or a class for expanded clones.

.,TRBD2,TRBJ2-7,TRBV9,CASSAGRGGGEQYF,TGTGCCAGCAGCGCCGGCCGGGGGGGTGGCGAGCAGTACTTC
.,TRBD1,TRBJ2-7,TRBV29-1,CSVVGTGTYEQYF,TGCAGCGTTGTGGGGACAGGGACCTACGAGCAGTACTTC
.,TRBD2,TRBJ2-1,TRBV4-3,CASSQGGSSYNEQFF,TGCGCCAGCAGCCAAGGCGGGAGCTCCTACAATGAGCAGTTCTTC
.,TRBD1,TRBJ2-1,TRBV7-2,CASSLGTGVDNEQFF,TGTGCCAGCAGCCTCGGGACAGGGGTGGACAATGAGCAGTTCTTC
.,.,TRBJ2-6,TRBV4-3,CASSQADLAGANVLTF,TGCGCCAGCAGCCAAGCGGACCTAGCTGGGGCCAACGTCCTGACTTTC
.,.,TRBJ2-5,TRBV7-9,CASSLDNQQETQYF,TGTGCCAGCAGCTTAGATAATCAACAAGAGACCCAGTACTTC
once,TRBD1,TRBJ1-3,TRBV18,CASSANRGFSGNTIYF,TGTGCCAGCTCAGCCAACAGGGGATTCTCTGGAAACACCATATATTTT
.,TRBD2,TRBJ2-1,TRBV30,CAWRGGGREQFF,TGTGCCTGGCGGGGCGGGGGGAGAGAGCAGTTCTTC
.,.,TRBJ1-2,TRBV9,CASSPISVVSGYTF,TGTGCCAGCAGCCCGATTTCGGTAGTCTCTGGCTACACCTTC
.,.,TRBJ1-3,TRBV7-8,CASSLKGPGNTIYF,TGTGCCAGCAGCTTAAAAGGGCCTGGAAACACCATATATTTT
.,.,TRBJ1-4,TRBV18,CASSPDSRNEKLFF,TGTGCCAGCTCACCGGACAGCCGTAATGAAAAACTGTTTTTT
.,.,TRBJ2-6,TRBV19,CASTEHPSGANVLTF,TGTGCCAGTACCGAACACCCCTCTGGGGCCAACGTCCTGACTTTC
.,TRBD1,TRBJ1-5,TRBV28,CGTLGQVVNQPQHF,TGTGGGACCCTGGGACAGGTCGTCAATCAGCCCCAGCATTTT
.,TRBD1,TRBJ2-3,TRBV11-3,CASSLAGQESKYF,TGTGCCAGCAGCTTAGCAGGACAGGAGAGCAAATATTTT
.,TRBD1,TRBJ2-7,TRBV12-5,CASGSGTVTEQYF,TGTGCTAGTGGTTCCGGGACAGTTACTGAGCAGTACTTC
.,TRBD2,TRBJ2-1,TRBV19,CASRGLAVQGQFF,TGTGCCAGTAGGGGACTAGCGGTCCAAGGGCAGTTCTTC
.,.,TRBJ1-6,TRBV28,CASSPIDSPLHF,TGTGCCAGCAGTCCTATTGACTCACCCCTCCACTTT
.,.,TRBJ1-1,TRBV19,CASSIDFLQNTEAFF,TGTGCCAGTAGTATAGATTTCCTACAGAACACTGAAGCTTTCTTT
few,.,TRBJ2-7,TRBV18,CASSRDFGGYEQYF,TGTGCCAGCTCACGGGACTTCGGAGGTTACGAGCAGTACTTC
.,.,TRBJ1-4,TRBV5-6,CASSLEVSGTNEKLFF,TGTGCCAGCAGCTTGGAGGTTTCTGGGACTAATGAAAAACTGTTTTTT
few,.,TRBJ2-5,TRBV5-4,CASSLAGAETQYF,TGTGCCAGCAGCTTGGCAGGGGCTGAGACCCAGTACTTC
.,TRBD1,TRBJ2-5,TRBV11-3,CASSSRGRETQYF,TGTGCCAGCAGCTCCAGGGGGCGGGAGACCCAGTACTTC
.,.,TRBJ1-5,TRBV2,CASSLTPAEEPQHF,TGTGCCAGCAGTTTGACACCCGCGGAGGAGCCCCAGCATTTT
.,.,TRBJ2-5,TRBV7-2,CASSLAVIETQYF,TGTGCCAGCAGCTTAGCGGTTATCGAGACCCAGTACTTC
.,.,TRBJ1-2,TRBV30,CAWSWAVGYTF,TGTGCCTGGAGTTGGGCAGTAGGCTACACCTTC
.,TRBD1,TRBJ2-6,TRBV4-3,CASSPRELAGGAGANVLTF,TGCGCCAGCAGCCCTCGTGAGTTGGCAGGGGGCGCTGGGGCCAACGTCCTGACTTTC
.,TRBD1,TRBJ1-1,TRBV4-2,CASSHPTGGRDTEAFF,TGTGCCAGCAGCCACCCTACAGGGGGCAGAGACACTGAAGCTTTCTTT
few,.,TRBJ1-2,TRBV9,CASSPGQGLGYGYTF,TGTGCCAGCAGCCCCGGCCAGGGGTTGGGCTATGGCTACACCTTC
.,.,TRBJ1-2,TRBV6-5,CASSYSGPYGYTF,TGTGCCAGCAGTTACTCAGGGCCCTATGGCTACACCTTC
.,.,TRBJ2-5,TRBV9,CASSSDGGRETQYF,TGTGCCAGCAGCTCCGACGGGGGGCGAGAGACCCAGTACTTC
.,.,TRBJ1-2,TRBV5-6,CASSLIGGSAYGYTF,TGTGCCAGCAGCCTTATCGGAGGGTCGGCCTATGGCTACACCTTC
.,TRBD1,TRBJ1-1,TRBV11-2,CASSFPGQVAFF,TGTGCCAGCAGCTTTCCCGGACAGGTAGCTTTCTTT
.,TRBD1,TRBJ1-5,TRBV7-9,CASAAGDRGSNQPQHF,TGTGCCAGCGCCGCCGGAGACAGGGGGAGCAATCAGCCCCAGCATTTT
.,.,TRBJ2-4,TRBV6-1,CASSEGTASNIQYF,TGTGCCAGCAGTGAAGGGACAGCCTCAAACATTCAGTACTTC
.,.,TRBJ2-7,TRBV5-1,CASSSTGTPVSYEQYF,TGCGCCAGCAGCTCAACCGGGACTCCCGTCTCTTACGAGCAGTACTTC